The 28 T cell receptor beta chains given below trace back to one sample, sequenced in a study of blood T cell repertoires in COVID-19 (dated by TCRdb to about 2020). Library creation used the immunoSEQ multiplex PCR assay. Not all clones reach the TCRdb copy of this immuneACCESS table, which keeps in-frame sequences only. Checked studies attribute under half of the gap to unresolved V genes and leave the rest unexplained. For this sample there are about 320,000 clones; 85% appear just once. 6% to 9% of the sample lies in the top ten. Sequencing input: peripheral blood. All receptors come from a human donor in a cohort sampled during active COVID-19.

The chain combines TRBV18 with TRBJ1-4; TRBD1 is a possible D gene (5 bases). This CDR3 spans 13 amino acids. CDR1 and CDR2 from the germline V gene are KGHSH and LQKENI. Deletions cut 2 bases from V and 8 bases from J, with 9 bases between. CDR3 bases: TGTGCCAGCTCACCAGCAAGGGGCGAAAAACTGTTTTTT. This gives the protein CASSPARGEKLFF. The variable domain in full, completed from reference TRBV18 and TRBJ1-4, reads NAGVMQNPRHLVRRRGQEARLRCSPMKGHSHVYWYRQLPEEGLKFMVYLQKENIIDESGMPKERFSAEFPKEGPSILRIQQVVRGDSAAYFCASSPARGEKLFFGSGTQLSVL.

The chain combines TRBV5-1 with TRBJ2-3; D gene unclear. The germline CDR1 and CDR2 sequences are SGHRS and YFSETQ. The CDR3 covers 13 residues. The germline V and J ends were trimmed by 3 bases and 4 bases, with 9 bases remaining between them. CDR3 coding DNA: TGCGCCAGCAGCTCGACTGTCCCAGATACGCAGTATTTT. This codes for CASSSTVPDTQYF.

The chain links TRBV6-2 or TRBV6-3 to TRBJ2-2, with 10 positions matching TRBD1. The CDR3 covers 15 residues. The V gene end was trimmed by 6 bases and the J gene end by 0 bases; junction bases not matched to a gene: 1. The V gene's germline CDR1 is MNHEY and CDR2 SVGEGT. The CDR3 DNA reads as TGTGCCAGCAGCGGGACAGGGGCGAACACCGGGGAGCTGTTTTTT. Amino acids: CASSGTGANTGELFF.

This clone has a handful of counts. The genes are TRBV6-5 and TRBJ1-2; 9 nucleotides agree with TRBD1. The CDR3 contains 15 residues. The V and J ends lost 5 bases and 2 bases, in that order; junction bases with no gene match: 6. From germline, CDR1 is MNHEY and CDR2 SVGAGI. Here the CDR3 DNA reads TGTGCCAGCAGTACCTCCGGGACAGGGAACTATGGCTACACCTTC. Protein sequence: CASSTSGTGNYGYTF.

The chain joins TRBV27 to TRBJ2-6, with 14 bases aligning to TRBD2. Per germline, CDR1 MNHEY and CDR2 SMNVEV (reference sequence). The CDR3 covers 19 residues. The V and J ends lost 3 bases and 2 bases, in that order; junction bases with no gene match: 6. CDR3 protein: CASSLFGTSGGTGANVLTF. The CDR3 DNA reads TGTGCCAGCAGTTTGTTTGGGACTAGCGGGGGCACTGGGGCCAACGTCCTGACTTTC.

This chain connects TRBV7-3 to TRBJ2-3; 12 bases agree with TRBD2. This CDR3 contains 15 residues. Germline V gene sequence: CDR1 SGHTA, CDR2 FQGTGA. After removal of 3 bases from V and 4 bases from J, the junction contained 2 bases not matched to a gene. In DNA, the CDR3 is TGTGCCAGCAGCTTCACTAGCGGGGGGCCAGATACGCAGTATTTT. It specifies CASSFTSGGPDTQYF.

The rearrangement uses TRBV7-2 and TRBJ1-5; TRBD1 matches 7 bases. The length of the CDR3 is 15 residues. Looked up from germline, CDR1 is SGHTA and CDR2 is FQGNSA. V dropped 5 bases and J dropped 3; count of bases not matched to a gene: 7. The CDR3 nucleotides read TGTGCCAGCAGCCTCCAGACAGGGTCCAATCAGCCCCAGCATTTT. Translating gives CASSLQTGSNQPQHF.

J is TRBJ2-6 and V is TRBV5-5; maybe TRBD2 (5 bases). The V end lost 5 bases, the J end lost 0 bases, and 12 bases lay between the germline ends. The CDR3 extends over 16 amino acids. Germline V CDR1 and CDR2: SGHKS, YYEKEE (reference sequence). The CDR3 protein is CASRAIGSSGANVLTF. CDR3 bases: TGTGCCAGCAGGGCAATTGGGAGCTCTGGGGCCAACGTCCTGACTTTC.

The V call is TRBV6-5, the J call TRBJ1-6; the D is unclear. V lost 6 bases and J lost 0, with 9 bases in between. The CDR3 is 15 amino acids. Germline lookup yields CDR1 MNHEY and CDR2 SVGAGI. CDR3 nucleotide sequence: TGTGCCAGCAGAAACTGGGCCTCCTATAATTCACCCCTCCACTTT. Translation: CASRNWASYNSPLHF.

Here the CDR3 DNA reads TGTGCCACCCGAGGCAGGGTGAACACTGAAGCTTTCTTT. It codes for CATRGRVNTEAFF. The chain has TRBV25-1 and TRBJ1-1; possible D gene TRBD1, 5 bases. Between the trimmed V and J ends, which lost 10 bases and 0 bases, there was a span of 12 bases. Germline V gene lookup returns CDR1 MGHDK and CDR2 SYGVNS. This CDR3 is built from 13 residues. The whole variable domain, remainder taken from reference TRBV25-1 and TRBJ1-1, is EADIYQTPRYLVIGTGKKITLECSQTMGHDKMYWYQQDPGMELHLIHYSYGVNSTEKGDLSSESTVSRIRTEHFPLTLESARPSHTSQYLCATRGRVNTEAFFGQGTRLTVV.

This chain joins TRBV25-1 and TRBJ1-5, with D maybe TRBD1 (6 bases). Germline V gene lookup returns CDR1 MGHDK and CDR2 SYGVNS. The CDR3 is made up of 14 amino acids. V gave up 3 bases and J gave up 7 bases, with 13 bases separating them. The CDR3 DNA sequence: TGTGCCAGCAGTGATGGCCAGGGGTACCAGCCCCAGCATTTT. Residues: CASSDGQGYQPQHF.

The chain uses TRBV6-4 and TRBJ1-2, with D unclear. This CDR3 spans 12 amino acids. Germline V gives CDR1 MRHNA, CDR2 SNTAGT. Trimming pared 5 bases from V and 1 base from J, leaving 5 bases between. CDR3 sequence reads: CASSNSNYGYTF. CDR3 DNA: TGTGCCAGCAGTAACAGTAACTATGGCTACACCTTC.

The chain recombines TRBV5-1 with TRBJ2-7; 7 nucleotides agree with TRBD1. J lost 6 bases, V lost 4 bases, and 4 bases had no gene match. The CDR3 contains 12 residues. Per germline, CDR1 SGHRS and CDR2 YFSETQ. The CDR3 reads CASSKDRVEQYF. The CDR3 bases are TGCGCCAGCAGCAAAGACAGGGTCGAGCAGTACTTC.

The CDR3 nucleotides read TGTGCCAGTAGAGGGACAGGGTTCATGAACACTGAAGCTTTCTTT. Encoded protein: CASRGTGFMNTEAFF. This chain joins TRBV19 and TRBJ1-1; 9 positions agree with TRBD1. V was pared by 6 bases and J by 0 bases, with 5 bases of the junction left unmatched. The germline gives CDR1 LNHDA, CDR2 SQIVND (reference sequence). The CDR3 contains 15 residues.

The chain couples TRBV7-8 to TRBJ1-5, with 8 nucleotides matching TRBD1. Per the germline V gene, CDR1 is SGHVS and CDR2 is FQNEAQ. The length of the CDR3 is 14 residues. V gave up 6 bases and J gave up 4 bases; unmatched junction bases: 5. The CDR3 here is CASSDRGGNQPQHF. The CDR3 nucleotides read TGTGCCAGCAGTGACAGGGGAGGTAATCAGCCCCAGCATTTT.

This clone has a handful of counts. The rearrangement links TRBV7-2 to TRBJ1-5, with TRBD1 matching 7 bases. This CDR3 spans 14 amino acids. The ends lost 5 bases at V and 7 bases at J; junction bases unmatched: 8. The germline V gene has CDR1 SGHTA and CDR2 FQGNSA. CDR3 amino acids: CASSPRTGGQPQHF. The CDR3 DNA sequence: TGTGCCAGCAGCCCAAGGACAGGAGGACAGCCCCAGCATTTT.

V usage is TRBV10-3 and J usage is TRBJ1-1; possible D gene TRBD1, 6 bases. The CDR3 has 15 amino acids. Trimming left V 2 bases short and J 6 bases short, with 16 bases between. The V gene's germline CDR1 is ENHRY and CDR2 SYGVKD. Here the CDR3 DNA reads TGTGCCATCAGTGAGGGGGGTGACAGGAGCGCTGAAGCTTTCTTT. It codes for CAISEGGDRSAEAFF.

The CDR3 loop reads CASSPDQGQGAKNTEAFF. CDR3 bases: TGTGCCAGTAGTCCTGACCAAGGACAGGGGGCGAAGAACACTGAAGCTTTCTTT. The rearrangement links TRBV19 to TRBJ1-1, with 11 bases aligning to TRBD1. CDR1 is LNHDA, CDR2 SQIVND, per germline (reference sequence). J was trimmed by 1 base and V by 5 bases; bases with no gene match: 12. CDR3 length: 18 residues.

CDR3 DNA sequence: TGTGCCAGCAGTGAACTAAAGGGGTCCACTGAAGCTTTCTTT. This encodes CASSELKGSTEAFF. V is TRBV25-1 and J is TRBJ1-1; possible D gene TRBD1, 5 bases. CDR3 length: 14 amino acids. Trimming pared 2 bases from V and 4 bases from J, leaving 11 bases between. Germline CDR1 is MGHDK and CDR2 is SYGVNS.

The CDR3 DNA sequence: TGTGCCATCAGTGAGTCTGGGGAGGGGGGGTTGCGTCAGCCCCAGCATTTT. Its protein is CAISESGEGGLRQPQHF. V is TRBV10-3 and J is TRBJ1-5; TRBD1 might be the D (6 bases). The germline CDR1 and CDR2 sequences are ENHRY and SYGVKD. The V and J ends lost 0 bases and 6 bases respectively, with 18 bases between them. This CDR3 is built from 17 residues.

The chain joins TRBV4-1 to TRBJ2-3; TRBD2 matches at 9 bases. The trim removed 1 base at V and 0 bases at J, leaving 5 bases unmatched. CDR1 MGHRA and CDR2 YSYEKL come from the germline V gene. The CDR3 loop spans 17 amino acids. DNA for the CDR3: TGCGCCAGCAGCCAAGCAATAGCGGGGGTCAGCACAGATACGCAGTATTTT. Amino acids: CASSQAIAGVSTDTQYF.

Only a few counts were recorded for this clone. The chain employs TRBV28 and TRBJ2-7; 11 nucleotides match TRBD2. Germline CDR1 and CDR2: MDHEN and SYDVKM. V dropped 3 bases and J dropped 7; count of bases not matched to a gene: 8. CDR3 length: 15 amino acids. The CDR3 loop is CASSLTSGVFREQYF. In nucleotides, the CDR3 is TGTGCCAGCAGTTTGACTAGCGGGGTGTTTCGAGAGCAGTACTTC.

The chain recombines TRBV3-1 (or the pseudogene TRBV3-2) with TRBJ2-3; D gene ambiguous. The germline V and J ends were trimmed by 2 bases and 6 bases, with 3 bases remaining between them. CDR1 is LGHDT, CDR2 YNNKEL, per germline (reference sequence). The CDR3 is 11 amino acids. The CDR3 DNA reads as TGTGCCAGCAGCCAAAGCGATACGCAGTATTTT. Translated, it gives CASSQSDTQYF.

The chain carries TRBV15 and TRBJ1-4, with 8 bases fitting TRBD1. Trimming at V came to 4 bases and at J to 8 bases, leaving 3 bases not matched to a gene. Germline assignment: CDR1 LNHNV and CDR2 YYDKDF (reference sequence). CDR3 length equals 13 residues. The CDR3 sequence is CATSNRDREKLFF. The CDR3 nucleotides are TGTGCCACCAGCAACCGGGACAGGGAAAAACTGTTTTTT.

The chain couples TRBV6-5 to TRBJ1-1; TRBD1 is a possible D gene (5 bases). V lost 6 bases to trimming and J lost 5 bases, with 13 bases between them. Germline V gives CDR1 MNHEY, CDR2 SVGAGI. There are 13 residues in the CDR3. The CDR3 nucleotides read TGTGCCAGCAGCCATAGGGGCAGTACTGAAGCTTTCTTT. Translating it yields CASSHRGSTEAFF.

CDR3 in amino acids: CASSTPSYGLGGTEAFF. CDR3 bases: TGTGCCAGTAGTACCCCCTCTTACGGTTTGGGGGGAACTGAAGCTTTCTTT. The chain uses TRBV19 and TRBJ1-1; tentatively, D is TRBD1 (5 bases). The germline gives CDR1 LNHDA, CDR2 SQIVND (reference sequence). Between the trimmed V and J ends, which lost 4 bases and 5 bases, there was a span of 23 bases. The CDR3 extends over 17 amino acids.

The CDR3 here is CASSLDLGSTEAFF. The CDR3 coding sequence is TGTGCCAGCAGCTTAGATCTTGGGAGCACTGAAGCTTTCTTT. The chain recombines TRBV11-3 with TRBJ1-1; D unclear. This CDR3 is 14 amino acids long. Germline CDR1 is SGHNT and CDR2 is YENEEA. Trimming took off 0 bases at V and 4 bases at J, with 9 bases between the two ends.

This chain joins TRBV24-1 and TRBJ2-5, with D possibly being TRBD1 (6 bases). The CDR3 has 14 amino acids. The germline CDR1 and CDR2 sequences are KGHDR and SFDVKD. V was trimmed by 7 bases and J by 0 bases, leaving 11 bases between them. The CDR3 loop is CATRGWDNQETQYF. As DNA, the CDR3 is TGTGCCACCAGGGGCTGGGACAACCAAGAGACCCAGTACTTC.